These 14 T cell receptor beta chains were sequenced from one sample in a study of T cells in Graves' hyperthyroidism and ophthalmopathy. The investigators amplified TCR beta CDR3 regions from RNA transcripts. During a first-round RT-PCR of the TCR CDR3, the HTBI primer set was used. TCRdb fed the multiplex PCR reads into MiXCR, producing one record per CDR3 protein. The table has about 530,000 distinct CDR3 sequences, roughly a sixth seen once. Source material: blood. Receptors originate from a woman aged 18 to 35 with Graves' ophthalmopathy.

As to this clonotype: This is likely a read error, given that the CDR3 carries no conserved phenylalanine or tryptophan at its end. The chain combines TRBV3-1 with TRBJ2-1; 9 positions agree with TRBD2. The germline CDR1 and CDR2 sequences are LGHDT and YNNKEL (reference sequence). The junction had 9 bases not matched to a gene; V was cut back by 0 bases and J by 6 bases. The CDR3 loop spans 17 amino acids. The CDR3 nucleotides read TGTGCCAGCAGCCAAGATTCGCGGGGGGGCCATTCCAATGAGCAGTTCTCC. Protein product: CASSQDSRGGHSNEQFS.

Many counts were recorded for this clonotype. V is TRBV9 and J is TRBJ1-1; maybe TRBD1 (5 bases). The CDR3 has 15 residues. The ends were cut back, 4 bases at V and 5 bases at J, with 18 bases in the middle. CDR1 and CDR2 (germline): SGDLS, YYNGEE. In nucleotides, the CDR3 is TGTGCCAGCAGCCCTGGGGACGGGAGTGGGACTGAAGCTTTCTTT. Translation gives CASSPGDGSGTEAFF.

The sample holds many counts of this clonotype. V gene TRBV3-1 combines with J gene TRBJ2-3, with 8 bases identical to TRBD2. Germline V CDR1 and CDR2: LGHDT, YNNKEL (reference sequence). The CDR3 has 16 amino acids. J was trimmed by 1 base and V by 3 bases; bases with no gene match: 6. The DNA for the CDR3 is TGTGCCAGCAGCCAGGCGGGACTAGTACGCACAGATACGCAGTATTTT. It yields the protein CASSQAGLVRTDTQYF.

This chain joins TRBV20-1 and TRBJ1-1; D not certain. The CDR3 loop spans 14 amino acids. With 3 bases removed from V and 1 base from J, the gap between germline ends came to 12 bases. The germline V gene has CDR1 DFQATT and CDR2 SNEGSKA (reference sequence). Here the CDR3 DNA reads TGCAGTGCTAGTCTACCCGGAGAGAACACTGAAGCTTTCTTT. Protein: CSASLPGENTEAFF.

This clonotype was found many times. This sequence joins TRBV27 and TRBJ1-6; D unresolved. V was clipped by 4 bases and J by 0 bases, with 16 bases between them. The CDR3 is 18 amino acids. CDR1 is MNHEY, CDR2 SMNVEV, per germline (reference sequence). The CDR3 reads CASSSHRHGSSYNSPLHF. For the CDR3, the DNA is TGTGCCAGCAGTTCCCATAGGCACGGGAGCTCCTATAATTCACCCCTCCACTTT.

This clonotype was observed many times. The chain couples TRBV29-1 to TRBJ2-7; D is unresolved. CDR1 and CDR2 from the germline V gene are SQVTM and ANQGSEA. The CDR3 sequence is 12 residues long. Trimming took off 4 bases at V and 0 bases at J, with 7 bases between the two ends. CDR3 bases: TGCAGCGTTGCTTTAAGCTCCTACGAGCAGTACTTC. As protein: CSVALSSYEQYF.

The genes are TRBV20-1 and TRBJ1-5; perhaps TRBD1 as D (6 bases). Germline V gene sequence: CDR1 DFQATT, CDR2 SNEGSKA (reference sequence). Deletions cut 6 bases from V and 3 bases from J, with 12 bases between. The CDR3 totals 13 residues. In DNA form, the CDR3 reads TGCAGTGCCGTACAGGGTCTCAATCAGCCCCAGCATTTT. It is translated as CSAVQGLNQPQHF.

The chain employs TRBV14 and TRBJ1-6; D uncertain. V lost 0 bases, J lost 7 bases, and 7 bases lay in between. The CDR3 runs to 14 residues. Germline V CDR1 and CDR2: SGHDN, FVKESK. CDR3 bases: TGTGCCAGCAGCCAAGATCTATCGAATTCACCCCTCCACTTT. Protein: CASSQDLSNSPLHF.

This clonotype came up a few times. The chain is built from TRBV29-1 and TRBJ1-2, with D possibly TRBD1 on 5 matching bases. CDR1 SQVTM and CDR2 ANQGSEA come from the germline V gene. The V and J ends lost 3 bases and 7 bases respectively, with 12 bases between them. The CDR3 has 12 residues. Here the CDR3 reads CSVEGEERGYTF. The CDR3 region has the DNA TGCAGCGTTGAGGGGGAGGAGCGTGGCTACACCTTC.

Ten or more counts support this clonotype. This chain joins TRBV2 and TRBJ2-7; D gene ambiguous. This CDR3 comprises 13 residues. V lost 3 bases and J 6 bases, leaving 12 bases between the germline ends. The germline gives CDR1 SNHLY, CDR2 FYNNEI. The CDR3 DNA is TGTGCCAGCAGTGAGTGGCAGCCTCCCGAGCAGTACTTC. It codes for CASSEWQPPEQYF.

This clonotype has ten or more counts. The chain recombines TRBV5-1 with TRBJ2-5; 7 bases are shared with TRBD1. Germline CDR1 SGHRS, CDR2 YFSETQ. This CDR3 contains 13 residues. The V gene end was trimmed by 3 bases and the J gene end by 4 bases; junction bases not matched to a gene: 3. CDR3 sequence: CASSSGQRETQYF. CDR3 DNA: TGCGCCAGCAGCTCGGGACAGAGAGAGACCCAGTACTTC.

This clonotype has a handful of counts. The rearrangement joins TRBV12-3 or TRBV12-4 to TRBJ2-1; 9 bases align to TRBD2. The CDR3 consists of 14 residues. Trimming took 4 bases from V and 7 from J; bases not matched to a gene: 5. The CDR3, as DNA: TGTGCCAGCAGTTCTAGCGGGAAACTTAATGAGCAGTTCTTC. It specifies CASSSSGKLNEQFF.

V usage is TRBV20-1 and J usage is TRBJ1-1, with D perhaps TRBD1 (6 bases). Trimming took 6 bases from V and 6 from J, leaving 14 bases between them. This CDR3 contains 12 residues. Germline CDR1 DFQATT, CDR2 SNEGSKA (reference sequence). The CDR3 reads CSARGGGSEAFF. The CDR3 DNA is TGCAGTGCCCGAGGGGGGGGATCTGAAGCTTTCTTT.

This clonotype has ten or more counts. The rearrangement joins TRBV6-1 to TRBJ2-1, with D possibly being TRBD2 (6 bases). Trimming removed 4 bases at V and 9 bases at J, with 10 bases between. CDR3 length equals 12 residues. Germline CDR1 MNHNS, CDR2 SASEGT. CDR3 protein: CASSGLDVEQFF. CDR3 DNA: TGTGCCAGCAGTGGACTAGACGTTGAGCAGTTCTTC.